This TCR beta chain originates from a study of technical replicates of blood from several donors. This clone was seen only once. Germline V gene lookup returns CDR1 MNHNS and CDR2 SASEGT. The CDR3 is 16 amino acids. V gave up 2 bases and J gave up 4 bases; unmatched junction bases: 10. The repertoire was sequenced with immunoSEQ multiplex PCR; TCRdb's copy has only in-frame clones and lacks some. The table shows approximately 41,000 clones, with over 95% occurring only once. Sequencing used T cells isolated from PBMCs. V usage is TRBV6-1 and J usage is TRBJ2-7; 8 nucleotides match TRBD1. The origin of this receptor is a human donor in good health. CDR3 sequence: CASSEWTSGTGYEQYF. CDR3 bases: TGTGCCAGCAGTGAATGGACCTCCGGGACAGGTTACGAGCAGTACTTC.